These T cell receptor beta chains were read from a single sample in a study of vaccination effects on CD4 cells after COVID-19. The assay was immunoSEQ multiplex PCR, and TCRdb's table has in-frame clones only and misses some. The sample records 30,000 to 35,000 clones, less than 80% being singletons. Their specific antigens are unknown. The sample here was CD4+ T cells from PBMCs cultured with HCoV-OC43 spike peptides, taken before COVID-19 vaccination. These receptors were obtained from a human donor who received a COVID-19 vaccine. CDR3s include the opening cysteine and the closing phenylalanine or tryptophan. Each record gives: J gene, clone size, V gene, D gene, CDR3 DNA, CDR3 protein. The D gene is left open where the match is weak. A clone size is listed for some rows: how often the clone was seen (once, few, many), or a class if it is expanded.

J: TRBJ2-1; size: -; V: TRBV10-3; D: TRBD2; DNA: TGTGCCATCAGTGAGAGGGGGAAAAGCGGGGGGGCCGTCGGTTCCTACAATGAGCAGTTCTTC; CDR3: CAISERGKSGGAVGSYNEQFF
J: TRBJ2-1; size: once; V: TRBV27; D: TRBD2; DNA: TGTGCCAGCAGTGCCCAGGGACTAGCGGGCGGCACGCAGTTCTTC; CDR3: CASSAQGLAGGTQFF
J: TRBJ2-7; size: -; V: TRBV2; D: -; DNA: TGTGCCAGCAGTGACGCCGGACGGATGTCCTACGAGCAGTACTTC; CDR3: CASSDAGRMSYEQYF
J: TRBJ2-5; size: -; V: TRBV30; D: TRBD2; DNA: TGTGCCTGGAACCAACGGGGAGGGGAGGGGGAGACCCAGTACTTC; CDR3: CAWNQRGGEGETQYF
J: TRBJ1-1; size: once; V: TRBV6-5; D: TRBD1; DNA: TGTGCCAGCAGTCTCACAGGGGGCGGAGGGGCTGAAGCTTTCTTT; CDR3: CASSLTGGGGAEAFF
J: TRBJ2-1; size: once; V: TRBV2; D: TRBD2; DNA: TGTGCCACCCGAAGCGGGAGGGGTTCCTACAATGAGCAGTTCTTC; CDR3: CATRSGRGSYNEQFF
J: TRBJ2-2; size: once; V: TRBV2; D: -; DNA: TGTGCCAGCAGTGCCGTGCAGCGAAACACCGGGGAGCTGTTTTTT; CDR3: CASSAVQRNTGELFF
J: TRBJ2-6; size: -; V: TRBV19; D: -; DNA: TGTGCCAGTAGTTTCGGGCCGGTAAACGGGGCCAACGTCCTGACTTTC; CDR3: CASSFGPVNGANVLTF
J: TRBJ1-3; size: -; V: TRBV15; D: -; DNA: TGTGCCACCTCTGGCGGAAACACCATATATTTT; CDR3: CATSGGNTIYF
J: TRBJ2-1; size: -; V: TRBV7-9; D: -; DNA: TGTGCCAGCAGCTTGTTCGAGCTGGTAGCGAACAATGAGCAGTTCTTC; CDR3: CASSLFELVANNEQFF
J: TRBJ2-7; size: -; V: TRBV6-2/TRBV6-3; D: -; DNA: TGTGCCAGCAGTAACGGACTAATATTCTACGAGCAGTACTTC; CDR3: CASSNGLIFYEQYF
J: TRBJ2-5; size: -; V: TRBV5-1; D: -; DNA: TGCGCCAGCAGCCCATTGCCCGGAACCCAAGAGACCCAGTACTTC; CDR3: CASSPLPGTQETQYF
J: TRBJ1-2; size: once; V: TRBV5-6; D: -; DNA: TGTGCCAGCAGCTTGTGGGACTATGGCTACACCTTC; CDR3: CASSLWDYGYTF
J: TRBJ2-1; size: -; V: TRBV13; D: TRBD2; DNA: TGTGCCAGCAGCCGTGGGACTAGCGGGATGGAGAATGAGCAGTTCTTC; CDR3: CASSRGTSGMENEQFF
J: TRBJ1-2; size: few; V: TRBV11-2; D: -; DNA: TGTGCCAGCAGCTTAGAGGCATCTTCGGGCTACACCTTC; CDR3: CASSLEASSGYTF
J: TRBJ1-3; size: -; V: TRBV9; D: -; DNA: TGTGCCAGCAGCGCAGGGGACTCTGGAAACACCATATATTTT; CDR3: CASSAGDSGNTIYF
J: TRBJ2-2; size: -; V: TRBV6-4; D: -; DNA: TGTGCCAGCAGCTGGACGGGGAACACCGGGGAGCTGTTTTTT; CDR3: CASSWTGNTGELFF
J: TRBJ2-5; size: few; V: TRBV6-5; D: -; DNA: TGTGCCAGCAGTCCGAAATCTCTAGGAGGGACCCAGTACTTC; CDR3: CASSPKSLGGTQYF
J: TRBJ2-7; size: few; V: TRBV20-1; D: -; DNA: TGCAGTGCTAGGACAGTAACCGAGCAGTACTTC; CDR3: CSARTVTEQYF
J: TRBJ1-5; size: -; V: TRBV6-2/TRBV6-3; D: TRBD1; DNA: TGTGCCAGCAGTTCTCCAGTGACAGGGGTGGAGGGTCAGCCCCAGCATTTT; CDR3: CASSSPVTGVEGQPQHF
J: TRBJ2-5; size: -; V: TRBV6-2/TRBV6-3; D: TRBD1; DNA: TGTGCCAGCAGTTACACTCGAAATCGGACAGGAGCCCAAGAGACCCAGTACTTC; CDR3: CASSYTRNRTGAQETQYF
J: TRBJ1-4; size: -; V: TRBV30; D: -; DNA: TGTGCCTGGGACAAATTGTCTGAAAAACTGTTTTTT; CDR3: CAWDKLSEKLFF
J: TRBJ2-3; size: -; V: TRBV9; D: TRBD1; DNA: TGTGCCAGCAGCGTTGGACAGGGCACAGATACGCAGTATTTT; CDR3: CASSVGQGTDTQYF
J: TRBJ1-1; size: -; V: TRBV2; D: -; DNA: TGTGCCAGCAGCCTAATATTTAACACTGAAGCTTTCTTT; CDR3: CASSLIFNTEAFF
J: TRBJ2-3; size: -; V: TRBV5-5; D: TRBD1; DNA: TGTGCCAGCAGCCCCGGGACAGGCTACACAGATACGCAGTATTTT; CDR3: CASSPGTGYTDTQYF
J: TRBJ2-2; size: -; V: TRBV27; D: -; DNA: TGTGCCAGCAGTCCCTGGGGGCGGACCGGGGAGCTGTTTTTT; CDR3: CASSPWGRTGELFF
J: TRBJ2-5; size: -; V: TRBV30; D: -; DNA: TGTGCCTGGACCCTAGATGAGGAGACCCAGTACTTC; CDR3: CAWTLDEETQYF
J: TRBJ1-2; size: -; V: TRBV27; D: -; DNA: TGTGCCAGCAGTTTAGCAGGGAACGGCTACACCTTC; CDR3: CASSLAGNGYTF
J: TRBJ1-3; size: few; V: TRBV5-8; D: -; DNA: TGTGCCAGCAGCCCTTTAGGCTCTGGAAACACCATATATTTT; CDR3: CASSPLGSGNTIYF
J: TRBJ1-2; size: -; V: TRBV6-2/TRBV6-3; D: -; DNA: TGTGCCAGCAGTTACTCGGCAGGGCCGACAGGCTACACCTTC; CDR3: CASSYSAGPTGYTF
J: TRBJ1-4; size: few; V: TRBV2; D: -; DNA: TGTGCCAGCAACCCGATCCCAAGTGGGGAACCTGAAAAACTGTTTTTT; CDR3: CASNPIPSGEPEKLFF
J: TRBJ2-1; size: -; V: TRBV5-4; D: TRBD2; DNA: TGTGCCAGCAGCTTGGGCCGACTAGCGAAATACAATGAGCAGTTCTTC; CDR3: CASSLGRLAKYNEQFF
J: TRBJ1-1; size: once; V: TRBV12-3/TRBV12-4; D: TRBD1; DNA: TGTGCCAGCATGGGACAGGGAAACACTGAAGCTTTCTTT; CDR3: CASMGQGNTEAFF